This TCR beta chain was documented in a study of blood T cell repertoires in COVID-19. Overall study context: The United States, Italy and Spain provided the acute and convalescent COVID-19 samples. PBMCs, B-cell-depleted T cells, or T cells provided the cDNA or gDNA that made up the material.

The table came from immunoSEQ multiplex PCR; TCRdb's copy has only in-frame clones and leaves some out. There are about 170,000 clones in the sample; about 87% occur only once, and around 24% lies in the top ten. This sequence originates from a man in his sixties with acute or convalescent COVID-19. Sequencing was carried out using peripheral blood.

CDR3 nucleotides: TGTGCCAGCTCACCGAGCCTAGCGGGAGGCGCGGAGCAGTTCTTC. Translation: CASSPSLAGGAEQFF. The chain joins TRBV18 to TRBJ2-1; 11 bases map to TRBD2. CDR3 length equals 15 residues. CDR1 is KGHSH and CDR2 is LQKENI in the germline V gene. Germline trimming cut 3 bases from V and 10 bases from J; bases unmatched to any gene: 8. Full variable domain (rest looked up from reference TRBV18 and TRBJ2-1): NAGVMQNPRHLVRRRGQEARLRCSPMKGHSHVYWYRQLPEEGLKFMVYLQKENIIDESGMPKERFSAEFPKEGPSILRIQQVVRGDSAAYFCASSPSLAGGAEQFFGPGTRLTVL.